These 28 T cell receptor beta chains were all obtained from the same sample, sequenced in a study of T cells in Graves' hyperthyroidism and ophthalmopathy. It was RNA transcripts that yielded the amplified TCR beta CDR3 regions. Primed by the HTBI set, a first-round RT-PCR was run on the TCR CDR3. TCRdb analysed the multiplex PCR reads with MiXCR anew, one entry per CDR3 protein. The profile shows under 600,000 distinct CDR3 sequences, around 16% of them singletons. What was sequenced was blood. These receptors all come from a woman in her thirties or forties with Graves' ophthalmopathy.

J is TRBJ2-6 and V is TRBV5-1; tentatively, D is TRBD1 (5 bases). The CDR3 loop spans 15 amino acids. Germline lookup yields CDR1 SGHRS and CDR2 YFSETQ. The V end was cut by 5 bases, the J end by 0 bases, with 9 bases between. The CDR3 region is CASSHQGSGANVLTF. The CDR3 DNA is TGCGCCAGCAGTCACCAGGGCTCTGGGGCCAACGTCCTGACTTTC.

This clonotype has a count of ten or more. This rearrangement joins TRBV11-1 to TRBJ2-7; perhaps D is TRBD1 or TRBD2 (5 bases each). The germline V gene encodes CDR1 SGHAT and CDR2 FQDESV (reference sequence). The CDR3 contains 15 residues. Deletions cut 5 bases from V and 4 bases from J, with 18 bases between. The CDR3 coding sequence is TGTGCCAGCAGCCCCCGGGGCAGGTTAATGTACGAGCAGTACTTC. This codes for CASSPRGRLMYEQYF.

This clonotype was recorded many times. The chain uses TRBV20-1 and TRBJ1-6; 7 nucleotides align to TRBD1. This CDR3 region has 15 residues. V shed 1 base and J 9 bases; nucleotides not matched to a gene: 9. Germline V gene sequence: CDR1 DFQATT, CDR2 SNEGSKA (reference sequence). CDR3 nucleotides: TGCAGTGCTAGAGCCCTCGGACAGGATGCTTCACCCCTCCACTTT. It yields the protein CSARALGQDASPLHF.

This chain links TRBV6-1 with TRBJ2-5, with 10 nucleotides matching TRBD1. The length of the CDR3 is 14 residues. Germline lookup yields CDR1 MNHNS and CDR2 SASEGT. Trimming at V came to 6 bases and at J to 3 bases, leaving 4 bases not matched to a gene. CDR3 sequence reads: CASRRQGAEETQYF. CDR3 nucleotide sequence: TGTGCCAGCAGGAGACAGGGGGCGGAAGAGACCCAGTACTTC.

Points on this clonotype: A much larger clonotype is one base distant, so this may be a read error. This chain connects TRBV20-1 to TRBJ1-1; a possible D gene is TRBD1 (6 bases). There are 13 residues in the CDR3. V dropped 5 bases and J dropped 3 bases, with 13 bases sitting between them. Germline CDR1 is DFQATT and CDR2 is SNEGSKA (reference sequence). The CDR3 region is CSALDSPDTEAFF. The CDR3, as DNA: TGCAGTGCTCTGGACAGCCCGGACACTGAAGCTTTCTTT.

This sequence joins TRBV5-8 and TRBJ2-1, with 11 bases lining up with TRBD2. The length of the CDR3 is 17 residues. In germline, CDR1 is SGHTS, CDR2 YDEGEE. The ends lost 7 bases at V and 0 bases at J; junction bases unmatched: 9. Here the CDR3 DNA reads TGTGCCAGCCGAAAGGTGACTAGCGGGGACTCCTACAATGAGCAGTTCTTC. Translation: CASRKVTSGDSYNEQFF.

The V call is TRBV5-1, the J call TRBJ2-5; D may match TRBD1 or TRBD2 (6 bases each). V shed 5 bases and J shed 3 bases, with 23 bases lying between them. The germline V gene has CDR1 SGHRS and CDR2 YFSETQ. The CDR3 length is 17 residues. CDR3 coding DNA: TGCGCCAGCAGATACGAAGGGGGGTACAAACCCGAAGAGACCCAGTACTTC. Translating gives CASRYEGGYKPEETQYF.

In its sample, this clonotype was seen many times. The chain couples TRBV2 to TRBJ1-1; maybe TRBD1 (5 bases). The CDR3 has 12 residues. Germline CDR1 is SNHLY and CDR2 is FYNNEI. Deletions cut 7 bases from V and 6 bases from J, with 12 bases between. In nucleotides, the CDR3 is TGTGCCAGCACCACGTGGGGCCCTGAAGCTTTCTTT. Its protein is CASTTWGPEAFF. The full variable domain, its missing parts supplied by reference TRBV2 and TRBJ1-1, is EPEVTQTPSHQVTQMGQEVILRCVPISNHLYFYWYRQILGQKVEFLVSFYNNEISEKSEIFDDQFSVERPDGSNFTLKIRSTKLEDSAMYFCASTTWGPEAFFGQGTRLTVV.

This clonotype was seen a handful of times. The J gene is TRBJ2-3, the V gene TRBV29-1, with 7 bases matching TRBD2. The CDR3 is 13 amino acids. CDR1 and CDR2 from the germline V gene are SQVTM and ANQGSEA. Trimming removed 4 bases from V and 3 bases from J; junction bases left unmatched: 4. CDR3: CSVGLAVTDTQYF. Written as DNA, the CDR3 is TGCAGCGTTGGCCTAGCGGTGACAGATACGCAGTATTTT.

This clonotype has ten or more counts. V is TRBV5-1 and J is TRBJ2-1, with 7 bases lining up with TRBD2. CDR1 is SGHRS and CDR2 is YFSETQ in the germline V gene. There are 15 residues in the CDR3. Losses at the gene ends were 0 bases for V and 3 bases for J; bases not matched to a gene: 3. The CDR3 DNA is TGCGCCAGCAGCTTGGGAGCGGGAAACTACAATGAGCAGTTCTTC. Translation: CASSLGAGNYNEQFF.

This clonotype has only a few counts. With a much larger clone just one base away, this may be a read error. The chain recombines TRBV2 with TRBJ1-1, with D tentatively TRBD1 (6 bases). In germline, CDR1 is SNHLY, CDR2 FYNNEI. This CDR3 is 15 amino acids long. The CDR3 DNA is TGTGGCAGCAAAGCCCGGGACATAAGGAACACTGAAGCTTTCTTT. It codes for CGSKARDIRNTEAFF.

The chain recombines TRBV12-5 with TRBJ2-1, with a weak D call TRBD2 (6 bases). The length of the CDR3 is 12 residues. The germline V and J ends were trimmed by 3 bases and 11 bases, with 11 bases remaining between them. CDR1 is LGHNT and CDR2 is FRNRAP in the germline V gene. The CDR3 region is CASGLGAGQQFF. The CDR3 region has the DNA TGTGCTAGTGGTTTAGGGGCGGGACAGCAGTTCTTC.

The gene calls are TRBV7-3 and TRBJ2-2; D is perhaps TRBD1 (5 bases). V was trimmed by 6 bases and J by 2 bases, leaving 10 bases between them. CDR3 length equals 14 residues. Germline V lookup: CDR1 SGHTA, CDR2 FQGTGA. The CDR3 DNA reads as TGTGCCAGCAGGCCGGACACCAACACCGGGGAGCTGTTTTTT. Protein sequence: CASRPDTNTGELFF.

The table lists this clonotype with a few counts. The chain joins TRBV5-1 to TRBJ2-1; D is perhaps TRBD2 (5 bases). The CDR3 is 13 amino acids. V lost 0 bases to trimming and J lost 14 bases, with 15 bases between them. CDR1 is SGHRS and CDR2 is YFSETQ in the germline V gene. CDR3 residues: CASSLDRGDFKFF. The CDR3 DNA reads TGCGCCAGCAGCTTGGACCGGGGAGACTTCAAGTTCTTC.

In its sample, this clonotype was seen many times. The rearrangement joins TRBV7-9 to TRBJ1-3; D is possibly TRBD1 (5 bases). CDR1 SEHNR and CDR2 FQNEAQ come from the germline V gene (reference sequence). The CDR3 runs to 17 residues. The V end lost 7 bases, the J end lost 0 bases, and 19 bases lay between the germline ends. The CDR3 spells CASTSRAGPDSGNTIYF. As DNA, the CDR3 is TGTGCCAGCACCAGCAGGGCAGGCCCTGACTCTGGAAACACCATATATTTT.

J is TRBJ2-1 and V is TRBV11-2, with TRBD2 matching over 10 bases. Germline V lookup: CDR1 SGHAT, CDR2 FQNNGV. The length of the CDR3 is 14 residues. V dropped 5 bases and J dropped 9; count of bases not matched to a gene: 7. DNA of the CDR3: TGTGCCAGCAGCCCCCTAGCGGGAGTTCGTGAGCAGTTCTTC. Translated, it gives CASSPLAGVREQFF.

This chain links TRBV7-8 with TRBJ2-1; TRBD2 matches at 8 bases. Per the germline V gene, CDR1 is SGHVS and CDR2 is FQNEAQ. CDR3 size: 15 residues. V gave up 4 bases and J gave up 3 bases; unmatched junction bases: 5. CDR3 loop: CASSYIAGHYNEQFF. DNA of the CDR3: TGTGCCAGCAGCTATATAGCGGGGCACTACAATGAGCAGTTCTTC.

This clonotype showed up just a few times. The chain is built from TRBV16 and TRBJ2-7, with D maybe TRBD1 (6 bases). CDR1 and CDR2 (germline): KGHSY, FQNENV. The germline V and J ends were trimmed by 0 bases and 7 bases, with 13 bases remaining between them. The CDR3 contains 14 residues. The CDR3 DNA is TGTGCCAGCAGCCAATCAGGACAGACCTTAGAGCAGTACTTC. As protein: CASSQSGQTLEQYF.

This clonotype was seen at least ten times. The gene calls are TRBV20-1 and TRBJ1-1; D gene ambiguous. V was pared by 0 bases and J by 3 bases, with 11 bases between. The CDR3 is made up of 14 amino acids. Germline CDR1 DFQATT, CDR2 SNEGSKA (reference sequence). The CDR3: CSARDLGGHTEAFF. As DNA, the CDR3 is TGCAGTGCTAGAGATCTCGGCGGGCACACTGAAGCTTTCTTT.

This clonotype was recorded at least ten times. J is TRBJ2-7 and V is TRBV20-1; D may be TRBD2 (5 bases). Germline CDR1 is DFQATT and CDR2 is SNEGSKA (reference sequence). The CDR3 runs 12 residues. V was trimmed by 6 bases and J by 2 bases, leaving 11 bases between them. CDR3 residues: CSAQDLPYEQYF. In DNA, the CDR3 is TGCAGTGCCCAGGACTTGCCCTACGAGCAGTACTTC.

This clonotype was seen ten or more times. The chain combines TRBV18 with TRBJ1-2; the D is unclear. CDR3 size: 12 residues. Trimming shortened V by 2 bases and J by 8 bases, and 9 bases separated the two germline ends. Germline V gene data show CDR1 as KGHSH and CDR2 as LQKENI. CDR3 residues: CASSPDVRGYTF. CDR3 DNA: TGTGCCAGCTCACCAGACGTCCGCGGCTACACCTTC.

With regard to this clonotype: As the CDR3 is not closed by the conserved phenylalanine or tryptophan, this likely results from a read error. The V gene is TRBV20-1, the J gene TRBJ2-3; TRBD2 matches 7 bases. V lost 3 bases and J lost 3; bases outside the gene matches: 3. From germline, CDR1 is DFQATT and CDR2 SNEGSKA (reference sequence). This CDR3 spans 13 amino acids. The CDR3 is CSARAGVTDTQYL. CDR3 nucleotides: TGCAGTGCTAGGGCGGGGGTTACAGATACGCAGTATCTT.

This clonotype has just a few counts. The rearrangement links TRBV5-5 to TRBJ1-4, with D uncertain. CDR3 length: 16 amino acids. Trimming took off 2 bases at V and 0 bases at J, with 11 bases between the two ends. Germline assignment: CDR1 SGHKS and CDR2 YYEKEE (reference sequence). The DNA of the CDR3 is TGTGCCAGCAGCTTAGTTCTAGGTGCAACTAATGAAAAACTGTTTTTT. This codes for CASSLVLGATNEKLFF.

This clonotype has a count of ten or more. The V and J genes are TRBV6-1 and TRBJ1-1; D might be TRBD1 (5 bases). This CDR3 is built from 12 residues. V lost 8 bases and J 1 base, leaving 8 bases between the germline ends. Germline lookup yields CDR1 MNHNS and CDR2 SASEGT. The DNA of the CDR3 is TGTGCCAGCGGACATCGGAACACTGAAGCTTTCTTT. Protein sequence: CASGHRNTEAFF.

This clonotype has at least ten counts. The chain links TRBV7-8 to TRBJ2-7; D gene uncertain. Germline V gene sequence: CDR1 SGHVS, CDR2 FQNEAQ. V was clipped by 4 bases and J by 0 bases, with 10 bases between them. CDR3 length: 14 amino acids. In nucleotides, the CDR3 is TGTGCCAGCAGCTCGGACGCTGTCTCCTACGAGCAGTACTTC. Amino acids: CASSSDAVSYEQYF.

The V gene is TRBV5-1, the J gene TRBJ1-4, with 9 bases aligning to TRBD1. The CDR3 has 13 amino acids. Germline V lookup: CDR1 SGHRS, CDR2 YFSETQ. Unmatched junction bases numbered 8, after V lost 4 bases and J lost 13 bases. The CDR3 sequence: CASSRGQGDRLFF. CDR3 DNA: TGCGCCAGCAGCCGGGGACAGGGTGATAGACTGTTTTTT.

For this clonotype: It may be a read error: a sequence one base away is much more abundant. CDR3 sequence: CVWGRGYGYTF. The CDR3 DNA reads TGTGTCTGGGGTCGAGGCTATGGCTACACCTTC. V gene TRBV30 combines with J gene TRBJ1-2; D ambiguous. CDR1 is GTSNPN, CDR2 SVGIG, per germline (reference sequence). This CDR3 region has 11 residues.

This clonotype has at least ten counts. The genes are TRBV29-1 and TRBJ1-5; no firm D call. From germline, CDR1 is SQVTM and CDR2 ANQGSEA. The CDR3 runs 12 residues. V lost 4 bases, J lost 2 bases, and 6 bases lay in between. CDR3 bases: TGCAGCGTTGTTGATGGCAATCAGCCCCAGCATTTT. Residues: CSVVDGNQPQHF.